A selection of T cell receptor beta chains follows, all from one sample in a study of T cell clonotyping in hematopoietic cell transplantation. The repertoire was sequenced with immunoSEQ multiplex PCR; TCRdb's copy has only in-frame clones and lacks some. This sample has about 9,200 clones, with more than 85% found just once. The input for sequencing was peripheral blood mononuclear cells, taken before stem cell transplant. The receptors here all came from a woman aged 60-75 years with acute myeloid leukemia. Some clones in this sample may be carry-over from other donors' samples. CDR3s include the opening cysteine and the closing phenylalanine or tryptophan.

J | V | length | CDR3
TRBJ1-5 | TRBV10-3 | 15 | CAAGRPGGGNQPQHF
TRBJ2-1 | TRBV10-2 | 13 | CASSWGTSNEQFF
TRBJ1-2 | TRBV6-5 | 14 | CASSYLRGNYGYTF
TRBJ1-1 | TRBV5-1 | 15 | CASSLQGMANTEAFF
TRBJ1-1 | TRBV19 | 14 | CASSMSQGNTEAFF
TRBJ2-5 | TRBV7-2 | 18 | CASRAGNYPTGGGETQYF
TRBJ2-7 | TRBV30 | 13 | CAWVRDRPYEQYF
TRBJ1-2 | TRBV6-5 | 14 | CASSYNRGSGGYTF
TRBJ1-5 | TRBV28 | 15 | CASSNRGEGNQPQHF
TRBJ2-5 | TRBV6-5 | 13 | CASSYISEETQYF
TRBJ2-2 | TRBV5-1 | 15 | CASSLMTPNTGELFF
TRBJ1-5 | TRBV7-8 | 15 | CASSLSLRGNQPQHF
TRBJ1-1 | TRBV5-1 | 14 | CASSLAGGKGEAFF
TRBJ2-5 | TRBV7-9 | 13 | CASSLDTQETQYF
TRBJ2-5 | TRBV2 | 13 | CASSVEGEETQYF
TRBJ1-5 | TRBV12-5 | 15 | CASVPRSGGNQPQHF
TRBJ2-3 | TRBV9 | 16 | CASSDGTSGSTDTQYF
TRBJ2-5 | TRBV5-1 | 15 | CASSITGAYQETQYF
TRBJ1-2 | TRBV30 | 13 | CAWSQPPLDGYTF
TRBJ2-7 | TRBV28 | 14 | CASSLPTSHYEQYF
TRBJ2-3 | TRBV30 | 14 | CAWSPMRGGDTQYF
TRBJ2-1 | TRBV7-9 | 15 | CASRTGGVSYNEQFF
TRBJ1-5 | TRBV10-3 | 13 | CAISELDSQPQHF